The 17 T cell receptor beta chains below come from one sample, sequenced in a study of T cells in Graves' hyperthyroidism and ophthalmopathy. TCR beta CDR3 sequences were amplified from RNA transcripts. HTBI primers were the set used in a first-round RT-PCR of the TCR CDR3. TCRdb reprocessed the multiplex PCR reads via MiXCR and lists one record per CDR3 protein. The profile shows a few hundred thousand distinct CDR3 sequences, roughly 15% of them singletons. Sequencing was performed on blood. These receptors all stem from a woman aged 25 to 39 with Graves' ophthalmopathy.

This clonotype was observed a few times. Since a much larger clone is just one base distant, this may be a read error. J is TRBJ2-1 and V is TRBV7-6; perhaps TRBD2 as D (5 bases). The germline V gene has CDR1 SGHVS and CDR2 FNYEAQ. V lost 5 bases and J lost 2, with 16 bases in between. The CDR3 totals 16 residues. The CDR3 DNA is TGTGCCAGCAGCCCCGTGCTGGGGAGCCCCTACAATGAGCAGTTCTTC. Translated: CASSPVLGSPYNEQFF. Combining the CDR3 with reference TRBV7-6 and TRBJ2-1 gives the whole variable domain GAGVSQSPRYKVTKRGQDVALRCDPISGHVSLYWYRQALGQGPEFLTYFNYEAQQDKSGLPNDRFSAERPEGSISTLTIQRTEQRDSAMYRCASSPVLGSPYNEQFFGPGTRLTVL.

Ten or more counts support this clonotype. The chain employs TRBV2 and TRBJ1-1; possible D gene TRBD1, 5 bases. Deletions cut 2 bases from V and 7 bases from J, with 17 bases between. CDR1 is SNHLY, CDR2 FYNNEI, per germline. This CDR3 has 15 amino acids. The CDR3, as DNA: TGTGCCAGCAGTGAATTAGGGGCCAGAATGAATGAAGCTTTCTTT. It codes for CASSELGARMNEAFF. Supplemented by reference TRBV2 and TRBJ1-1, the full variable domain reads EPEVTQTPSHQVTQMGQEVILRCVPISNHLYFYWYRQILGQKVEFLVSFYNNEISEKSEIFDDQFSVERPDGSNFTLKIRSTKLEDSAMYFCASSELGARMNEAFFGQGTRLTVV.

As for this clonotype: A read error may be the cause here, since a much bigger clone is one base away. The chain's CDR3 is CASSVLAGGVSGELFF. CDR3 bases: TGTGCCAGCAGCGTACTAGCGGGGGGTGTAAGCGGGGAGCTGTTTTTT. The rearrangement links TRBV7-6 to TRBJ2-2; TRBD2 matches 12 bases. CDR3 size: 16 residues. Germline V gives CDR1 SGHVS, CDR2 FNYEAQ. Germline trimming cut 5 bases from V and 7 bases from J; bases unmatched to any gene: 8.

This clonotype was counted many times. J is TRBJ2-3 and V is TRBV2, with 9 positions matching TRBD2. The CDR3 is 16 amino acids. J gave up 6 bases and V 4 bases, and 11 bases lay outside the gene matches. Germline assignment: CDR1 SNHLY and CDR2 FYNNEI. The CDR3 here is CASSVQAGGPSDTQYF. Written as DNA, the CDR3 is TGTGCCAGCAGTGTTCAGGCGGGGGGGCCATCGGATACGCAGTATTTT.

The chain joins TRBV11-2 to TRBJ2-5; TRBD2 matches 15 bases. Germline-derived CDR1 and CDR2 are SGHAT and FQNNGV. Losses at the gene ends were 5 bases for V and 2 bases for J; bases not matched to a gene: 9. This CDR3 has 18 amino acids. In nucleotides, the CDR3 is TGTGCCAGCAGCCCAACCGGACTAGCGGGGGGGAAACAAGAGACCCAGTACTTC. Its protein is CASSPTGLAGGKQETQYF.

This clonotype occurred many times. Here the CDR3 DNA reads TGCAGTGCTAGAGACCTCCGTCCCCACAACGTCTACGAGCAGTACTTC. Amino acids: CSARDLRPHNVYEQYF. The V gene is TRBV20-1, the J gene TRBJ2-7, with D hard to call. Germline lookup yields CDR1 DFQATT and CDR2 SNEGSKA (reference sequence). There are 16 residues in the CDR3. With 0 bases removed from V and 3 bases from J, the gap between germline ends came to 18 bases.

This clonotype has at least ten counts. The V and J genes are TRBV7-9 and TRBJ1-1; possible D gene TRBD1, 6 bases. Trimming removed 6 bases at V and 3 bases at J, with 11 bases between. The CDR3 runs to 13 residues. The germline CDR1 and CDR2 sequences are SEHNR and FQNEAQ (reference sequence). The CDR3: CASSYKGDTEAFF. The CDR3 coding sequence is TGTGCCAGCAGTTATAAGGGGGACACTGAAGCTTTCTTT.

This clonotype has a count of ten or more. V and J are TRBV19 and TRBJ1-5; a possible D gene is TRBD1 (5 bases). The CDR3 contains 13 residues. Trimming removed 5 bases at V and 5 bases at J, with 10 bases between. Germline assignment: CDR1 LNHDA and CDR2 SQIVND (reference sequence). CDR3 protein: CASSDSRYQPQHF. In nucleotides, the CDR3 is TGTGCCAGTAGTGACAGCCGTTATCAGCCCCAGCATTTT.

Many counts were recorded for this clonotype. CDR3 loop: CASSLNPESKHNTQYF. CDR3 sequence (DNA): TGTGCCAGCAGCTTAAATCCGGAGTCCAAACATAATACGCAGTATTTT. This chain uses TRBV11-2 with TRBJ2-3; D not resolved. The CDR3 length is 16 residues. In germline, CDR1 is SGHAT, CDR2 FQNNGV. Trimming took 2 bases from V and 7 from J, leaving 19 bases between them.

This clonotype was seen ten or more times. This chain joins TRBV20-1 and TRBJ2-5; D perhaps matches TRBD1 (6 bases). The germline V and J ends were trimmed by 3 bases and 0 bases, with 11 bases remaining between them. Germline V gives CDR1 DFQATT, CDR2 SNEGSKA (reference sequence). The CDR3 totals 14 residues. This CDR3 is CSARPQGYQETQYF. For the CDR3, the DNA is TGCAGTGCTAGGCCTCAGGGGTACCAAGAGACCCAGTACTTC.

This clonotype appeared many times. The genes are TRBV5-1 and TRBJ1-2; perhaps TRBD1 as D (5 bases). The CDR3 has 13 residues. CDR1 and CDR2 (germline): SGHRS, YFSETQ. V was trimmed by 4 bases and J by 6 bases, leaving 13 bases between them. CDR3 sequence: CASSLGGTHGYTF. The CDR3 DNA follows: TGCGCCAGCAGCCTCGGTGGGACGCATGGCTACACCTTC.

This clonotype has just a few counts. The chain couples TRBV28 to TRBJ1-4, with unresolved D. V lost 3 bases and J 5 bases, leaving 7 bases between the germline ends. CDR1 is MDHEN and CDR2 is SYDVKM in the germline V gene. The CDR3 has 13 amino acids. The CDR3 DNA sequence: TGTGCCAGCAGTTTGACGCAGAATGAAAAACTGTTTTTT. Residues: CASSLTQNEKLFF.

The chain combines TRBV28 with TRBJ1-4, with 8 bases aligning to TRBD1. The CDR3 is 17 amino acids. J lost 3 bases, V lost 7 bases, and 13 bases had no gene match. Germline CDR1 reads MDHEN; CDR2 reads SYDVKM. The CDR3 DNA is TGTGCCAGCATACCCAGACAGGACAGGGTCGCTAATGAAAAACTGTTTTTT. This gives the protein CASIPRQDRVANEKLFF.

There are many counts of this clonotype. The rearrangement links TRBV24-1 to TRBJ1-2, with D uncertain. This CDR3 is built from 13 residues. V lost 10 bases and J 5 bases, leaving 16 bases between the germline ends. The germline V gene has CDR1 KGHDR and CDR2 SFDVKD. In DNA form, the CDR3 reads TGTGCCACTTCGAATGGTGCTTATTATGGCTACACCTTC. The encoded protein is CATSNGAYYGYTF.

There are many counts of this clonotype. V is TRBV4-2 and J is TRBJ2-7, with D hard to call. Germline-derived CDR1 and CDR2 are LGHNA and YNFKEQ. The CDR3 runs to 15 residues. V lost 0 bases, J lost 3 bases, and 12 bases lay in between. The CDR3 loop reads CASSQEAQPGYEQYF. CDR3 DNA: TGTGCCAGCAGCCAAGAAGCCCAGCCGGGCTACGAGCAGTACTTC.

This clonotype was observed many times. V gene TRBV6-6 combines with J gene TRBJ2-7; no firm D call. Trimming took 0 bases from V and 3 from J, leaving 12 bases between them. The CDR3 runs to 15 residues. From germline, CDR1 is MNHNY and CDR2 SVGAGI (reference sequence). The chain's CDR3 is CASSYSRVFLYEQYF. The CDR3 region has the DNA TGTGCCAGCAGTTACTCACGAGTGTTTCTCTACGAGCAGTACTTC.

In this sample, this clonotype turned up many times. J is TRBJ2-1 and V is TRBV11-3; 10 nucleotides align to TRBD2. Per the germline V gene, CDR1 is SGHNT and CDR2 is YENEEA. The V gene end was trimmed by 5 bases and the J gene end by 4 bases; junction bases not matched to a gene: 5. There are 15 residues in the CDR3. CDR3 nucleotides: TGTGCCAGCAGCCTAAGACTAGCGGGTTACAATGAGCAGTTCTTC. Protein: CASSLRLAGYNEQFF.